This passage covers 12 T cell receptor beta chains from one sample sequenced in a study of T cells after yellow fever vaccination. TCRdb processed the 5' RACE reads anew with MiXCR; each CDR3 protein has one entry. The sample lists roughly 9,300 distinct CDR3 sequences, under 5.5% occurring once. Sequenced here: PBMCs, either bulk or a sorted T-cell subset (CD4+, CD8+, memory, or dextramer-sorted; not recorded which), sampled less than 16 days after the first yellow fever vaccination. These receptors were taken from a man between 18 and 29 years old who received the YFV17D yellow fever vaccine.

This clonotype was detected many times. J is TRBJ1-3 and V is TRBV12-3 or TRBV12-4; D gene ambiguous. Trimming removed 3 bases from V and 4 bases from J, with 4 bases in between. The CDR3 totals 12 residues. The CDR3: CASSLGGNTIYF. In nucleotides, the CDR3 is TGTGCCAGCAGTTTGGGCGGAAACACCATATATTTT.

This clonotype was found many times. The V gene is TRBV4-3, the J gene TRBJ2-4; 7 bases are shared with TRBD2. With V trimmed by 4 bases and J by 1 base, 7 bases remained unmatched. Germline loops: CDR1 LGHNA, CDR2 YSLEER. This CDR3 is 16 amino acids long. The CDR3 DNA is TGCGCCAGCAGCCCCTTACTCGGGGGGGCCAAAAACATTCAGTACTTC. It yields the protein CASSPLLGGAKNIQYF.

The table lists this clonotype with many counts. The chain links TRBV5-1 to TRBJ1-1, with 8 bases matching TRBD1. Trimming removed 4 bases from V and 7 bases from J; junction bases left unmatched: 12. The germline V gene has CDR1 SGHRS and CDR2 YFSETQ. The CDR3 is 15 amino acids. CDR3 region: CASSPGTGRNNEAFF. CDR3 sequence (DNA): TGCGCCAGCAGCCCGGGGACAGGAAGGAATAATGAAGCTTTCTTT.

The chain's CDR3 is CASSLLANQETQYF. The CDR3 bases are TGTGCCAGCAGTTTACTAGCGAATCAAGAGACCCAGTACTTC. The chain couples TRBV28 to TRBJ2-5; tentatively, D is TRBD2 (6 bases). V was pared by 2 bases and J by 2 bases, with 9 bases between. This CDR3 contains 14 residues. The germline gives CDR1 MDHEN, CDR2 SYDVKM.

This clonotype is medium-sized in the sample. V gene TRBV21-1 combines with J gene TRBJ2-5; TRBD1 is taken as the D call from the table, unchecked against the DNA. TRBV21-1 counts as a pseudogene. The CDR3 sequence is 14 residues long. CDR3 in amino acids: CASSNDREKETQYF. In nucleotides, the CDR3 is TGTGCCAGCAGCAATGACAGGGAGAAGGAGACCCAGTACTTC.

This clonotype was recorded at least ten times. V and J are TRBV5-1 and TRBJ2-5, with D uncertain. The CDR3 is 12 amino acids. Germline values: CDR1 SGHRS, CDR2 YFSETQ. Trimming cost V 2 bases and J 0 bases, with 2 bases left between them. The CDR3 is CASSLDQETQYF. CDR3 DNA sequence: TGCGCCAGCAGCTTAGACCAAGAGACCCAGTACTTC.

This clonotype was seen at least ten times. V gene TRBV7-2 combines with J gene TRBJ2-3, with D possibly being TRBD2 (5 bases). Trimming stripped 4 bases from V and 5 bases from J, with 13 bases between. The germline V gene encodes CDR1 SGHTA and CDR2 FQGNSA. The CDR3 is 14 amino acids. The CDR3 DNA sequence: TGTGCCAGCAGCTCCCTGGGAGTGAGAGATACGCAGTATTTT. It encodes CASSSLGVRDTQYF.

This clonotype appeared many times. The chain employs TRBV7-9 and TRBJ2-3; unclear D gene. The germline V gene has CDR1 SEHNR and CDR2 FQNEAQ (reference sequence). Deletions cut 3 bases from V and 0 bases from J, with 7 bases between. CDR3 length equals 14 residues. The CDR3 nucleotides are TGTGCCAGCAGCTTTGTGTTAAGCACAGATACGCAGTATTTT. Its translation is CASSFVLSTDTQYF.

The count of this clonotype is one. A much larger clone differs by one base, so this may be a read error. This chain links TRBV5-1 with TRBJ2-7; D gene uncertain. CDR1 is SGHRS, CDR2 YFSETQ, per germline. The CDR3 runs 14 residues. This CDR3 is CASSQGPISYKQYF. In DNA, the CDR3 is TGCGCCAGCAGTCAAGGACCGATCTCCTACAAGCAGTACTTC.

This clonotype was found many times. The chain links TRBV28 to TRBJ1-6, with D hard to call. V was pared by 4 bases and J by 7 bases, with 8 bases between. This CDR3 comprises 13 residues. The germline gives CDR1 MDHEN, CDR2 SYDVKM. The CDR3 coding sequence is TGTGCCAGCAGTTCCCGAAGAAATTCACCCCTCCACTTT. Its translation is CASSSRRNSPLHF.

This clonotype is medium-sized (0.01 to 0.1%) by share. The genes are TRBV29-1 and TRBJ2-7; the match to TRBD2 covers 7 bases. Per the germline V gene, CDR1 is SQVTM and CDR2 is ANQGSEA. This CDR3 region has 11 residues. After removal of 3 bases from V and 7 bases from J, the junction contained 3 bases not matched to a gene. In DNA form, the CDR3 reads TGCAGCGTTGAGGACGGGGGGGAGCAGTACTTC. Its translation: CSVEDGGEQYF.

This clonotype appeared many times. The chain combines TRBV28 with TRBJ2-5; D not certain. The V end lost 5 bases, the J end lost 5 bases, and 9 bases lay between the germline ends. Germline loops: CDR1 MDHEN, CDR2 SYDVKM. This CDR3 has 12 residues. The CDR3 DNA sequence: TGTGCCAGCAGTGGGAATTCGGAGACCCAGTACTTC. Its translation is CASSGNSETQYF. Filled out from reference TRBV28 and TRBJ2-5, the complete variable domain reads DVKVTQSSRYLVKRTGEKVFLECVQDMDHENMFWYRQDPGLGLRLIYFSYDVKMKEKGDIPEGYSVSREKKERFSLILESASTNQTSMYLCASSGNSETQYFGPGTRLLVL.